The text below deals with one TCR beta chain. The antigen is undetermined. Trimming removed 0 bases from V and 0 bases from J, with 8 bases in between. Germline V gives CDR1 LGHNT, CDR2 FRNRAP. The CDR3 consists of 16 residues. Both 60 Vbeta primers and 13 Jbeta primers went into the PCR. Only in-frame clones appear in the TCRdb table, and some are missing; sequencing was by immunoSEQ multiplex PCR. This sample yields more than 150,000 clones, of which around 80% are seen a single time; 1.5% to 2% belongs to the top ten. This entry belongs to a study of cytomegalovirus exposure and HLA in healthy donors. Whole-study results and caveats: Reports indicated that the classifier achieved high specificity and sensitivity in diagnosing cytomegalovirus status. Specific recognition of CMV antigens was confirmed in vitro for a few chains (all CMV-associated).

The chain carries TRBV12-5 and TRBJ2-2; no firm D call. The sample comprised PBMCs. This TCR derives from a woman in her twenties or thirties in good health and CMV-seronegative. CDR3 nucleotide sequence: TGTGCTAGTGGTTTGGTAGTTGGCTCGAACACCGGGGAGCTGTTTTTT. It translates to CASGLVVGSNTGELFF.